A selection of T cell receptor beta chains follows, all from one sample in a study of T-cell memory formation after mild COVID-19. From the 5' RACE reads, TCRdb called clonotypes with MiXCR, one entry per CDR3 protein. Of about 470,000 distinct CDR3 sequences in the sample, approximately 18% were seen once. Sequencing used PBMCs or a T cell subset sorted from them (not recorded which). The receptor source for this set is an adult woman who had mild COVID-19 (a few samples of this study predate the infection). Cell type and time point are not known. The conserved cysteine and the conserved F or W are not part of the CDR3 here. Fields, in order: J gene, CDR3 length, D gene, V gene, CDR3 protein. A D gene is named only where the DNA matches it firmly.

j_call: TRBJ1-5
cdr3_length: 14
d_call: TRBD1
v_call: TRBV20-1
cdr3_aa: SASRLGQGATQPQH

j_call: TRBJ2-7
cdr3_length: 12
d_call: TRBD1
v_call: TRBV28
cdr3_aa: ASSLSQGSYEQY

j_call: TRBJ2-2
cdr3_length: 12
d_call: .
v_call: TRBV12-3/TRBV12-4
cdr3_aa: ASIRQRFTGELF

j_call: TRBJ2-3
cdr3_length: 14
d_call: .
v_call: TRBV12-3/TRBV12-4
cdr3_aa: ASSPRGDPSTDTQY

j_call: TRBJ1-5
cdr3_length: 11
d_call: .
v_call: TRBV7-9
cdr3_aa: ALSANNNQPQH

j_call: TRBJ2-1
cdr3_length: 13
d_call: TRBD1
v_call: TRBV7-8
cdr3_aa: ASSLWTGDSNEQF

j_call: TRBJ2-2
cdr3_length: 14
d_call: TRBD2
v_call: TRBV18
cdr3_aa: ASSPLSGGSTGELF

j_call: TRBJ2-2
cdr3_length: 11
d_call: .
v_call: TRBV9
cdr3_aa: ASSVRWSGELF

j_call: TRBJ1-2
cdr3_length: 11
d_call: .
v_call: TRBV5-1
cdr3_aa: ASSLDREKGYT

j_call: TRBJ2-7
cdr3_length: 13
d_call: TRBD1
v_call: TRBV7-8
cdr3_aa: ASSRQGATHYEQY

j_call: TRBJ2-3
cdr3_length: 16
d_call: TRBD2
v_call: TRBV7-8
cdr3_aa: ASSLQAPSGGGTDTQY

j_call: TRBJ2-7
cdr3_length: 12
d_call: TRBD2
v_call: TRBV5-4
cdr3_aa: ASSFGGSVYEQY

j_call: TRBJ2-1
cdr3_length: 15
d_call: TRBD2
v_call: TRBV3-1
cdr3_aa: ASSQLTSESSYNEQF

j_call: TRBJ2-1
cdr3_length: 13
d_call: .
v_call: TRBV24-1
cdr3_aa: ATSDPGGVYNEQF

j_call: TRBJ2-3
cdr3_length: 14
d_call: TRBD1
v_call: TRBV18
cdr3_aa: ASSPRRDSRTDTQY

j_call: TRBJ2-3
cdr3_length: 13
d_call: .
v_call: TRBV15
cdr3_aa: ATSRDGGSTDTQY

j_call: TRBJ2-7
cdr3_length: 16
d_call: .
v_call: TRBV21-1
cdr3_aa: ASSKREGTDNLDYEQY

j_call: TRBJ1-4
cdr3_length: 11
d_call: .
v_call: TRBV12-3/TRBV12-4
cdr3_aa: ASSFTAPSELF

j_call: TRBJ2-7
cdr3_length: 14
d_call: TRBD1
v_call: TRBV28
cdr3_aa: ASSLWRTGLGSEQY

j_call: TRBJ2-1
cdr3_length: 11
d_call: .
v_call: TRBV24-1
cdr3_aa: ATSDEQGAEQF

j_call: TRBJ2-7
cdr3_length: 12
d_call: TRBD2
v_call: TRBV25-1
cdr3_aa: ASSGVAGGDEQY

j_call: TRBJ1-5
cdr3_length: 14
d_call: TRBD1
v_call: TRBV7-9
cdr3_aa: ASSFEGAGRNQPQH

j_call: TRBJ2-1
cdr3_length: 11
d_call: .
v_call: TRBV6-5
cdr3_aa: ASSYLGLDEQF

j_call: TRBJ2-3
cdr3_length: 11
d_call: .
v_call: TRBV7-2
cdr3_aa: ASSLPGPHTQY

j_call: TRBJ1-1
cdr3_length: 12
d_call: .
v_call: TRBV18
cdr3_aa: ASSRTGTNTEAF

j_call: TRBJ1-5
cdr3_length: 11
d_call: .
v_call: TRBV20-1
cdr3_aa: SARDLGSVPQH

j_call: TRBJ2-3
cdr3_length: 15
d_call: .
v_call: TRBV5-1
cdr3_aa: ASSSSLMSGDTDTQY

j_call: TRBJ1-1
cdr3_length: 14
d_call: TRBD1
v_call: TRBV18
cdr3_aa: ASSRGTGGIYTEAF

j_call: TRBJ2-1
cdr3_length: 10
d_call: .
v_call: TRBV29-1
cdr3_aa: SVRLNYNEQF

j_call: TRBJ2-7
cdr3_length: 14
d_call: TRBD1
v_call: TRBV4-2
cdr3_aa: ASSQDLETGGAEQY

j_call: TRBJ2-7
cdr3_length: 14
d_call: TRBD2
v_call: TRBV12-3/TRBV12-4
cdr3_aa: ASSPDSGRARYEQY

j_call: TRBJ2-7
cdr3_length: 11
d_call: .
v_call: TRBV18
cdr3_aa: ASSPSASYEQY

j_call: TRBJ2-3
cdr3_length: 10
d_call: .
v_call: TRBV11-2
cdr3_aa: ASSYLADTQY

j_call: TRBJ1-2
cdr3_length: 14
d_call: TRBD1
v_call: TRBV14
cdr3_aa: ASSQGTGAVYYGYT

j_call: TRBJ2-7
cdr3_length: 15
d_call: TRBD1
v_call: TRBV5-1
cdr3_aa: ASSLNRRDRGSYEQY

j_call: TRBJ1-1
cdr3_length: 12
d_call: .
v_call: TRBV12-3/TRBV12-4
cdr3_aa: ASSLGSGWAEAF

j_call: TRBJ2-2
cdr3_length: 16
d_call: TRBD2
v_call: TRBV5-5
cdr3_aa: ASSNPGLAGANTGELF

j_call: TRBJ1-1
cdr3_length: 17
d_call: .
v_call: TRBV4-3
cdr3_aa: ASSQDVATRLSRNTEAF

j_call: TRBJ1-2
cdr3_length: 11
d_call: TRBD1
v_call: TRBV5-1
cdr3_aa: ASSKGQGGGYT

j_call: TRBJ2-7
cdr3_length: 11
d_call: .
v_call: TRBV5-1
cdr3_aa: ASSLDEPVEQY